This T cell receptor (beta chain) derives from a study of blood T cell repertoires in COVID-19. Study context: Collection of acute and convalescent COVID-19 samples took place in the United States, Italy and Spain. Sources were T cells, B-cell-depleted T cells, or PBMCs; the material itself was cDNA or gDNA.

Source study methods: Estimates of nucleated cell counts were drawn from the amplification of reference gene primers. The repertoire was sequenced with immunoSEQ multiplex PCR; TCRdb's copy has only in-frame clones and lacks some. The V and J calls and clone size come from that table; D and trimming were worked out from the DNA. The sample has under 200,000 clones; around four fifths are singletons. During active infection, Seattle patients enrolled and were then monitored through disease. This CDR3 region has 12 residues. Trimming took off 2 bases at V and 5 bases at J, with 6 bases between the two ends.

This sequence originates from a man between 60 and 70 years old with COVID-19, enrolled during active disease. Input material: peripheral blood. The gene calls are TRBV12-3 or TRBV12-4 and TRBJ1-2; no firm D call. The CDR3 DNA reads as TGTGCCAGCAGTTTAAACAGTTATGGCTACACCTTC. Residues: CASSLNSYGYTF.